The entry that follows covers one TCR beta chain sequence. The sample belongs to a study of blood T cell repertoires in COVID-19. The method was immunoSEQ multiplex PCR; TCRdb's version includes in-frame clones alone and lacks a portion of them. The data show under 20,000 clones, about nine tenths seen once. The ends lost 2 bases at V and 4 bases at J; junction bases unmatched: 8. This CDR3 has 16 residues. The germline V gene encodes CDR1 LGHNA and CDR2 YNFKEQ. Sequencing was carried out using peripheral blood. This clonotype originated in a human donor in a cohort sampled during active COVID-19. This chain links TRBV4-2 with TRBJ2-7; 10 bases map to TRBD2. In DNA, the CDR3 is TGTGCCAGCAGCCAACACCTAGCGGGAGTACCTTACGAGCAGTACTTC. The encoded protein is CASSQHLAGVPYEQYF.